These 14 T cell receptor beta chains were sequenced from one sample in a study of cytomegalovirus exposure and HLA in healthy donors. Use of 60 Vbeta and 13 Jbeta primers characterized the PCR. Produced via immunoSEQ multiplex PCR; TCRdb's table is partial and in-frame only. The data hold under 250,000 clones, with approximately 78% observed a single time. The sequencing input was PBMCs. The receptors stem from a male donor in good health and CMV-seronegative.

This clone was detected only once. The rearrangement uses TRBV10-3 and TRBJ1-1; 9 bases align to TRBD1. This CDR3 is 20 amino acids long. CDR1 ENHRY and CDR2 SYGVKD come from the germline V gene. J lost 0 bases, V lost 2 bases, and 16 bases had no gene match. This CDR3 reads CAISEMGKIRTGVVNTEAFF. In DNA, the CDR3 is TGTGCCATCAGTGAGATGGGGAAGATTAGGACAGGGGTGGTGAACACTGAAGCTTTCTTT.

The chain couples TRBV5-5 to TRBJ1-2, with 8 bases matching TRBD1. The CDR3 spans 16 residues. The germline CDR1 and CDR2 sequences are SGHKS and YYEKEE (reference sequence). Losses at the gene ends were 0 bases for V and 2 bases for J; bases not matched to a gene: 6. In DNA, the CDR3 is TGTGCCAGCAGCTTGGGGCATAGGACAGGGAACTATGGCTACACCTTC. It encodes CASSLGHRTGNYGYTF.

J is TRBJ2-5 and V is TRBV5-1; D is unresolved. The CDR3 is 13 amino acids. The ends were cut back, 7 bases at V and 3 bases at J, with 13 bases in the middle. Germline V gene data show CDR1 as SGHRS and CDR2 as YFSETQ. The CDR3 region has the DNA TGCGCCAGCGGATTCCTAGGAAAAGAGACCCAGTACTTC. Its translation: CASGFLGKETQYF.

The J gene is TRBJ2-7, the V gene TRBV11-2; TRBD1 is a possible D gene (6 bases). Germline loops: CDR1 SGHAT, CDR2 FQNNGV. The CDR3 runs to 16 residues. The V end was cut by 5 bases, the J end by 2 bases, with 19 bases between. DNA of the CDR3: TGTGCCAGCAGCCCTCGGACAGACTATCCCACCTACGAGCAGTACTTC. Encoded protein: CASSPRTDYPTYEQYF.

The chain couples TRBV19 to TRBJ2-5; D call uncertain. The DNA end is more similar to TRBJ2-7, so the J call may be wrong. The CDR3 loop spans 12 amino acids. Germline V gives CDR1 LNHDA, CDR2 SQIVND (reference sequence). This CDR3 is CASSTLRYEQYF. The DNA for the CDR3 is TGTGCCAGTAGTACCCTCCGTTACGAGCAGTACTTC.

This clone was observed a few times. This chain links TRBV19 with TRBJ2-6, with D maybe TRBD2 (6 bases). Trimming pared 5 bases from V and 0 bases from J, leaving 14 bases between. The germline V gene encodes CDR1 LNHDA and CDR2 SQIVND (reference sequence). There are 17 residues in the CDR3. DNA of the CDR3: TGTGCCAGTAGTCGGACTACCCGCCTCTCTGGGGCCAACGTCCTGACTTTC. The encoded protein is CASSRTTRLSGANVLTF. Using reference TRBV19 and TRBJ2-6 for the parts outside the CDR3, the full variable domain is DGGITQSPKYLFRKEGQNVTLSCEQNLNHDAMYWYRQDPGQGLRLIYYSQIVNDFQKGDIAEGYSVSREKKESFPLTVTSAQKNPTAFYLCASSRTTRLSGANVLTFGAGSRLTVL.

The rearrangement links TRBV19 to TRBJ1-1; D unclear. CDR3 length: 15 residues. Per germline, CDR1 LNHDA and CDR2 SQIVND (reference sequence). Trimming took 3 bases from V and 5 from J, leaving 16 bases between them. The CDR3 reads CASSMEVRAGTEAFF. The CDR3 DNA sequence: TGTGCCAGTAGTATGGAGGTACGGGCGGGAACTGAAGCTTTCTTT.

Many counts were recorded for this clone. V usage is TRBV5-1 and J usage is TRBJ2-3; tentative D call: TRBD2 (5 bases). Germline CDR1 and CDR2: SGHRS and YFSETQ. The CDR3 length is 15 residues. Trimming removed 0 bases from V and 4 bases from J, with 12 bases in between. CDR3 sequence: CASSLARERADTQYF. The CDR3, as DNA: TGCGCCAGCAGCTTGGCTCGGGAACGCGCAGATACGCAGTATTTT. The complete variable domain, with remaining parts taken from reference TRBV5-1 and TRBJ2-3, reads KAGVTQTPRYLIKTRGQQVTLSCSPISGHRSVSWYQQTPGQGLQFLFEYFSETQRNKGNFPGRFSGRQFSNSRSEMNVSTLELGDSALYLCASSLARERADTQYFGPGTRLTVL.

V and J are TRBV18 and TRBJ2-3, with 10 positions matching TRBD2. V lost 1 base and J lost 4; bases outside the gene matches: 5. This CDR3 spans 16 amino acids. Per germline, CDR1 KGHSH and CDR2 LQKENI. CDR3 in DNA: TGTGCCAGCTCACCACTGCCGGGACTAGCGCCAGATACGCAGTATTTT. It translates to CASSPLPGLAPDTQYF. Complete variable domain (other parts from reference TRBV18 and TRBJ2-3): NAGVMQNPRHLVRRRGQEARLRCSPMKGHSHVYWYRQLPEEGLKFMVYLQKENIIDESGMPKERFSAEFPKEGPSILRIQQVVRGDSAAYFCASSPLPGLAPDTQYFGPGTRLTVL.

This chain uses TRBV7-3 with TRBJ2-7; 11 bases align to TRBD2. Germline lookup yields CDR1 SGHTA and CDR2 FQGTGA. V lost 5 bases and J lost 4; bases outside the gene matches: 4. The CDR3 extends over 14 amino acids. The CDR3 loop reads CASSTSGRGYEQYF. DNA of the CDR3: TGTGCCAGCAGCACTAGCGGGAGAGGGTACGAGCAGTACTTC.

This clone occurred once. The rearrangement links TRBV9 to TRBJ2-5; D remains unclear. Germline loops: CDR1 SGDLS, CDR2 YYNGEE. Trimming left V 0 bases short and J 3 bases short, with 6 bases between. The CDR3 extends over 13 amino acids. The CDR3 sequence: CASSVAVEETQYF. CDR3 DNA sequence: TGTGCCAGCAGCGTAGCGGTAGAAGAGACCCAGTACTTC. Looking up the rest from reference TRBV9 and TRBJ2-5 gives the full variable domain: DSGVTQTPKHLITATGQRVTLRCSPRSGDLSVYWYQQSLDQGLQFLIQYYNGEERAKGNILERFSAQQFPDLHSELNLSSLELGDSALYFCASSVAVEETQYFGPGTRLLVL.

The chain is built from TRBV15 and TRBJ2-2, with TRBD2 matching 8 bases. The germline gives CDR1 LNHNV, CDR2 YYDKDF (reference sequence). This CDR3 comprises 15 residues. J was trimmed by 4 bases and V by 6 bases; bases with no gene match: 7. CDR3: CATRSWLAGTGELFF. DNA of the CDR3: TGTGCCACCAGATCCTGGCTAGCGGGCACCGGGGAGCTGTTTTTT.

The chain recombines TRBV18 with TRBJ2-2; D ambiguous. CDR1 is KGHSH and CDR2 is LQKENI in the germline V gene. The V end lost 3 bases, the J end lost 2 bases, and 7 bases lay between the germline ends. This CDR3 has 14 amino acids. CDR3 protein: CASSPRKNTGELFF. The CDR3 DNA reads TGTGCCAGCTCACCTAGAAAAAACACCGGGGAGCTGTTTTTT. Complete variable domain (other parts from reference TRBV18 and TRBJ2-2): NAGVMQNPRHLVRRRGQEARLRCSPMKGHSHVYWYRQLPEEGLKFMVYLQKENIIDESGMPKERFSAEFPKEGPSILRIQQVVRGDSAAYFCASSPRKNTGELFFGEGSRLTVL.

The V call is TRBV6-1, the J call TRBJ1-2; D may be TRBD1 (5 bases). The CDR3 extends over 11 amino acids. V lost 3 bases and J 8 bases, leaving 7 bases between the germline ends. Germline values: CDR1 MNHNS, CDR2 SASEGT. The CDR3 coding sequence is TGTGCCAGCAGTGACGGGGGGGGCTACACCTTC. Translating gives CASSDGGGYTF.